This TCR beta chain was sequenced during a study of beta chain features in type 1 diabetes. Overall study context: The number of sorted cells examined across all samples was fewer than 110,000,000.

On this clone itself: The antigen is not known.

Study conclusions and caveats: Researchers report that Type 1 diabetes patients had moderately but significantly shorter TCRB CDR3s across all four CD4+ subsets. Naive, central memory and Treg TCRB repertoires seemed to resemble each other more closely in patients than they did in healthy donors.

Expressed TCRB transcripts were sequenced because the isolated RNA had all been reverse transcribed beforehand. Sequencing used immunoSEQ multiplex PCR; TCRdb keeps in-frame clones, though not all of them. Of about 650,000 clones in the sample, roughly 12% are singletons; the top ten hold 0.09% to 0.15%. Naive, central memory, regulatory and stem cell-like memory cells within the CD4+ compartment were sorted using CD45RO/CCR7/CD25/CD127/CD95/CD27. The germline V and J ends were trimmed by 4 bases and 5 bases, with 20 bases remaining between them. This CDR3 contains 16 residues. CDR1 MNHEY and CDR2 SVGAGI come from the germline V gene.

Sequenced sample: naive CD4+ T cells from blood. The receptor was isolated from a man aged 30 to 45 with type 1 diabetes. The chain links TRBV6-5 to TRBJ2-5; weak D call: TRBD1 (5 bases). CDR3 bases: TGTGCCAGCAGTTCGATAGAACAGGCCCCCGGGGAGACCCAGTACTTC. This sequence encodes CASSSIEQAPGETQYF.